The 23 T cell receptor beta chains below come from one sample, sequenced in a study of OX40 agonist ivuxolimab in advanced cancers. This table comes from immunoSEQ multiplex PCR, and its TCRdb copy is limited to in-frame clones, with some not included. Of about 81,000 clones listed, more than 70% are singletons. This sample comprised CD4+ or CD8+ T cells sorted from blood, obtained in a trial of the OX40 agonist ivuxolimab. The source is an adult with an advanced solid tumor such as melanoma, head and neck, liver or kidney cancer.

This sequence joins TRBV15 and TRBJ1-4; no firm D call. Germline V lookup: CDR1 LNHNV, CDR2 YYDKDF (reference sequence). Trimming removed 3 bases from V and 7 bases from J, with 15 bases in between. The length of the CDR3 is 15 residues. DNA for the CDR3: TGTGCCACCAGCAGGGCTATGACTTATAGTGAAAAACTGTTTTTT. Its protein product is CATSRAMTYSEKLFF.

The chain has TRBV2 and TRBJ1-2; a possible D gene is TRBD1 (5 bases). The CDR3 extends over 13 amino acids. The germline V gene encodes CDR1 SNHLY and CDR2 FYNNEI. The germline V and J ends were trimmed by 6 bases and 8 bases, with 16 bases remaining between them. The CDR3 region is CASRGDGNGGYTF. The CDR3, as DNA: TGTGCCAGCAGGGGGGACGGAAACGGAGGCTACACCTTC.

The chain recombines TRBV7-2 with TRBJ1-4; D remains ambiguous. The CDR3 is 17 amino acids. V lost 5 bases and J 0 bases, leaving 16 bases between the germline ends. Germline V gene lookup returns CDR1 SGHTA and CDR2 FQGNSA. The CDR3 bases are TGTGCCAGCAGCCGAACCCGACTGATCACAACTAATGAAAAACTGTTTTTT. It translates to CASSRTRLITTNEKLFF.

This clone was counted only a few times. The J gene is TRBJ2-7, the V gene TRBV18; 9 bases map to TRBD1. V was clipped by 1 base and J by 0 bases; unmatched bases: 7. Germline lookup yields CDR1 KGHSH and CDR2 LQKENI. The CDR3 loop spans 17 amino acids. CDR3 amino acids: CASSPQGQGRSSYEQYF. Written as DNA, the CDR3 is TGTGCCAGCTCACCACAGGGACAGGGCAGGAGCTCCTACGAGCAGTACTTC.

This chain links TRBV28 with TRBJ1-5; D is undetermined. The CDR3 totals 13 residues. Germline CDR1 and CDR2: MDHEN and SYDVKM. Trimming cost V 6 bases and J 6 bases, with 12 bases left between them. The CDR3 DNA reads as TGTGCCAGCAGCCCCGGGCGGACTCAGCCCCAGCATTTT. It codes for CASSPGRTQPQHF.

This clone was seen a single time. Other DNA sequences in this sample translate to the same CDR3. V gene TRBV6-5 combines with J gene TRBJ1-3; 9 bases are a match to TRBD1. Germline loops: CDR1 MNHEY, CDR2 SVGAGI. The V and J ends lost 6 bases and 2 bases, in that order; junction bases with no gene match: 5. There are 15 residues in the CDR3. The DNA of the CDR3 is TGTGCCAGCAGATCCACAGGGGGCACTGGAAACACCATATATTTT. This sequence encodes CASRSTGGTGNTIYF.

This clone was seen once. CDR3 in DNA: TGTGCCAGCAGTCCCCCAGGGGAAGATACGCAGTATTTT. Protein product: CASSPPGEDTQYF. The V call is TRBV6-5, the J call TRBJ2-3; D possibly corresponds to TRBD1 (6 bases). The CDR3 is 13 residues long. Trimming took 5 bases from V and 5 from J, leaving 11 bases between them. Germline V gives CDR1 MNHEY, CDR2 SVGAGI.

The chain links TRBV15 to TRBJ2-3, with TRBD2 identical over 7 bases. V lost 4 bases and J lost 3; bases outside the gene matches: 7. Germline CDR1 is LNHNV and CDR2 is YYDKDF (reference sequence). This CDR3 is 15 amino acids long. The CDR3 loop reads CATSKPGGRTDTQYF. For the CDR3, the DNA is TGTGCCACCAGCAAGCCGGGGGGACGAACAGATACGCAGTATTTT.

This sequence joins TRBV14 and TRBJ2-2, with 7 nucleotides matching TRBD1. The CDR3 extends over 16 amino acids. V gave up 0 bases and J gave up 5 bases; unmatched junction bases: 6. Germline V lookup: CDR1 SGHDN, CDR2 FVKESK. The CDR3 reads CASSQDYGTATGELFF. CDR3 DNA sequence: TGTGCCAGCAGCCAAGATTACGGGACAGCGACCGGGGAGCTGTTTTTT.

The CDR3 nucleotides are TGTGCCAGCAGCTTAAGAACGACAGGGGACCAGTACTTC. Its translation is CASSLRTTGDQYF. The V gene is TRBV7-9, the J gene TRBJ2-5; 8 bases are a match to TRBD1. The CDR3 runs 13 residues. The V segment lost 2 bases and the J segment 10 bases; nucleotides outside the gene matches: 6. Germline CDR1 is SEHNR and CDR2 is FQNEAQ (reference sequence). The full variable domain, completed using reference TRBV7-9 and TRBJ2-5, is DTGVSQNPRHKITKRGQNVTFRCDPISEHNRLYWYRQTLGQGPEFLTYFQNEAQLEKSRLLSDRFSAERPKGSFSTLEIQRTEQGDSAMYLCASSLRTTGDQYFGPGTRLLVL.

The rearrangement uses TRBV7-6 and TRBJ2-1, with D perhaps given as TRBD1 or TRBD2 (6 bases each). Between the trimmed V and J ends, which lost 5 bases and 3 bases, there was a span of 26 bases. The CDR3 runs 19 residues. Germline V gene sequence: CDR1 SGHVS, CDR2 FNYEAQ. The CDR3 region is CASSPQAKVGGLSYNEQFF. CDR3 bases: TGTGCCAGCAGCCCCCAAGCAAAAGTGGGGGGCCTCAGCTACAATGAGCAGTTCTTC.

The chain carries TRBV6-4 and TRBJ1-1; D possibly corresponds to TRBD1 (6 bases). Between the trimmed V and J ends, which lost 4 bases and 0 bases, there was a span of 9 bases. Per germline, CDR1 MRHNA and CDR2 SNTAGT. The CDR3 spans 14 residues. The CDR3 loop is CASSVDRMNTEAFF. CDR3 sequence (DNA): TGTGCCAGCAGTGTTGACAGGATGAACACTGAAGCTTTCTTT.

The chain uses TRBV6-6 and TRBJ1-4; D ambiguous. CDR1 and CDR2 from the germline V gene are MNHNY and SVGAGI (reference sequence). V lost 4 bases to trimming and J lost 7 bases, with 10 bases between them. This CDR3 is built from 13 residues. CDR3 coding DNA: TGTGCCAGCAGTTCCCCCGAAGGTGAAAAACTGTTTTTT. Translated, it gives CASSSPEGEKLFF.

The V gene is TRBV20-1, the J gene TRBJ2-1, with a possible D match to TRBD2 (5 bases). The V gene lost 6 bases and the J gene lost 7 bases, with 10 bases spanning the gap. CDR3 length: 11 residues. Per germline, CDR1 DFQATT and CDR2 SNEGSKA (reference sequence). CDR3 sequence: CSARTLNEQFF. The CDR3 DNA sequence: TGCAGTGCCCGGACTCTTAATGAGCAGTTCTTC.

A few counts support this clone. The chain has TRBV2 and TRBJ1-6, with D maybe TRBD1 (5 bases). The CDR3 runs to 13 residues. Trimming removed 8 bases at V and 8 bases at J, with 13 bases between. Germline V CDR1 and CDR2: SNHLY, FYNNEI. CDR3 protein: CASLSQGHSPLHF. The CDR3 DNA follows: TGTGCCAGCTTGTCTCAGGGCCATTCACCCCTCCACTTT.

The V gene is TRBV29-1, the J gene TRBJ2-2; no clear D gene. Germline lookup yields CDR1 SQVTM and CDR2 ANQGSEA. The CDR3 covers 13 residues. Trimming took off 7 bases at V and 0 bases at J, with 9 bases between the two ends. The CDR3 coding sequence is TGCAGCGCGACCAGTTCGAACACCGGGGAGCTGTTTTTT. Protein: CSATSSNTGELFF.

The rearrangement joins TRBV19 to TRBJ1-4; 8 nucleotides agree with TRBD1. V was pared by 5 bases and J by 8 bases, with 7 bases of the junction left unmatched. The length of the CDR3 is 14 residues. Germline V CDR1 and CDR2: LNHDA, SQIVND (reference sequence). CDR3 in amino acids: CASSPATGDEKLFF. The CDR3, as DNA: TGTGCCAGTAGTCCTGCGACAGGGGACGAAAAACTGTTTTTT.

The chain uses TRBV11-2 and TRBJ1-2, with 7 bases aligning to TRBD1. With V trimmed by 3 bases and J by 3 bases, 1 base remained unmatched. The germline CDR1 and CDR2 sequences are SGHAT and FQNNGV. The CDR3 sequence is 13 residues long. The CDR3 DNA follows: TGTGCCAGCAGCTTGGGGACAGACTATGGCTACACCTTC. Protein sequence: CASSLGTDYGYTF.

The chain recombines TRBV2 with TRBJ2-3; D unresolved. The CDR3 has 13 residues. V shed 5 bases and J shed 3 bases, with 9 bases lying between them. Germline CDR1 and CDR2: SNHLY and FYNNEI. The CDR3 is CASSFSDTDTQYF. The CDR3 region has the DNA TGTGCCAGCAGTTTTAGTGATACAGATACGCAGTATTTT.

This clone appeared once. J is TRBJ2-1 and V is TRBV11-3, with D maybe TRBD1 (5 bases). Trimming took 0 bases from V and 5 from J, leaving 8 bases between them. The germline V gene encodes CDR1 SGHNT and CDR2 YENEEA. This CDR3 has 14 residues. This CDR3 reads CASSLDSRDNEQFF. The DNA of the CDR3 is TGTGCCAGCAGCTTAGACTCCAGGGACAATGAGCAGTTCTTC.

This chain links TRBV5-1 with TRBJ2-7; the match to TRBD2 covers 8 bases. The CDR3 extends over 15 amino acids. The junction had 7 bases not matched to a gene; V was cut back by 5 bases and J by 0 bases. Looked up from germline, CDR1 is SGHRS and CDR2 is YFSETQ. CDR3 residues: CASSWGSGVSYEQYF. DNA for the CDR3: TGCGCCAGCAGTTGGGGTAGCGGGGTCTCCTACGAGCAGTACTTC. Complete variable domain (other parts from reference TRBV5-1 and TRBJ2-7): KAGVTQTPRYLIKTRGQQVTLSCSPISGHRSVSWYQQTPGQGLQFLFEYFSETQRNKGNFPGRFSGRQFSNSRSEMNVSTLELGDSALYLCASSWGSGVSYEQYFGPGTRLTVT.

The chain recombines TRBV16 with TRBJ2-6; possibly TRBD1 for D (5 bases). With 4 bases removed from V and 4 bases from J, the gap between germline ends came to 20 bases. CDR1 is KGHSY and CDR2 is FQNENV in the germline V gene. The CDR3 length is 18 residues. CDR3 in amino acids: CASSPRAGIPRGANVLTF. CDR3 sequence (DNA): TGTGCCAGCAGCCCAAGGGCAGGGATCCCCCGGGGGGCCAACGTCCTGACTTTC.

The chain employs TRBV7-3 and TRBJ2-2, with TRBD1 matching over 8 bases. The germline gives CDR1 SGHTA, CDR2 FQGTGA. The J segment lost 4 bases and the V segment lost 2 bases, leaving 3 bases of the junction unmatched. This CDR3 region has 15 residues. The CDR3 here is CASSLRTGGTGELFF. CDR3 DNA: TGTGCCAGCAGCTTACGTACAGGGGGCACCGGGGAGCTGTTTTTT.